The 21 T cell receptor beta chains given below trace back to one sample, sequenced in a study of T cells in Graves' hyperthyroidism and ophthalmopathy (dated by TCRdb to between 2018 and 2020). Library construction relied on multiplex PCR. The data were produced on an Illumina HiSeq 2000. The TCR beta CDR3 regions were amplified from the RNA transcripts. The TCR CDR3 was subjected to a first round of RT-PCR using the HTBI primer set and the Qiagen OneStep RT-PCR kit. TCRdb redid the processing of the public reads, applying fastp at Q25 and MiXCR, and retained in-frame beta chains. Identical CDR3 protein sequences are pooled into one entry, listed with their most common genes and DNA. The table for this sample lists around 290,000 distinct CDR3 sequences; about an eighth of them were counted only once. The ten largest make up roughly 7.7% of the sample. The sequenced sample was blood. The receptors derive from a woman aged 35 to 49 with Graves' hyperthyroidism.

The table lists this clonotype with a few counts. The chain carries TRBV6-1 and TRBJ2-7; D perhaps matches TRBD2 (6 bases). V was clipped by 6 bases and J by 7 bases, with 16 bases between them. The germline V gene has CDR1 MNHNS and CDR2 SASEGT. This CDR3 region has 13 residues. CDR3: CASSIMGGREQYF. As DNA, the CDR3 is TGTGCCAGCAGCATAATGGGGGGTAGAGAGCAGTACTTC.

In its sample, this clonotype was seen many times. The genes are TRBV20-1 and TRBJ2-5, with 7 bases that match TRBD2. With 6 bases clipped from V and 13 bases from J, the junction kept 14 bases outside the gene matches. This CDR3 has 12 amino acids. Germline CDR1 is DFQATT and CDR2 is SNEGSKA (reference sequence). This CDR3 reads CSATDGRELGYF. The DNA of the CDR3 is TGCAGTGCCACCGACGGGCGGGAGCTGGGGTACTTC.

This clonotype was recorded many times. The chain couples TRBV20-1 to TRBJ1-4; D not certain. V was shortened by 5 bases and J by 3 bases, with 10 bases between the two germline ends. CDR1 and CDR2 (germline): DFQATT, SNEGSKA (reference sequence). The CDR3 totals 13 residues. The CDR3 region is CSAVVRANEKLFF. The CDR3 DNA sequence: TGCAGTGCTGTGGTACGGGCTAATGAAAAACTGTTTTTT.

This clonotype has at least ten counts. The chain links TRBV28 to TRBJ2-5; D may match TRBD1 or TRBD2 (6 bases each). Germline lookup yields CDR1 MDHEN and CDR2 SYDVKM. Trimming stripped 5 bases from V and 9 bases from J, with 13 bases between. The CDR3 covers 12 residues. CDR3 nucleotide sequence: TGTGCCAGCAGTCCGAGAAGGGGGGCCCAGTACTTC. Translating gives CASSPRRGAQYF.

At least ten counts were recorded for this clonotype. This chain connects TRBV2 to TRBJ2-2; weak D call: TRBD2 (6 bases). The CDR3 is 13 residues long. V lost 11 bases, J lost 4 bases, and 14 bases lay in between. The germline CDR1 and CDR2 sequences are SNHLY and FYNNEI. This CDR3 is CAGGKGRTGELFF. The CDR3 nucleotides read TGTGCCGGGGGGAAGGGGCGCACCGGGGAGCTGTTTTTT.

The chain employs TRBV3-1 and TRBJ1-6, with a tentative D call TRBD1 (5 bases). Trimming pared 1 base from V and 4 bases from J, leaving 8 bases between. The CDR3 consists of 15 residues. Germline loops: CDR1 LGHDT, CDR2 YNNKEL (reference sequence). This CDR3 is CASSQVQGYNSPLHF. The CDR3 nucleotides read TGTGCCAGCAGCCAAGTTCAGGGTTATAATTCACCCCTCCACTTT. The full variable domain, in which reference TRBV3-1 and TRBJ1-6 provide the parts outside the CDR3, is DTAVSQTPKYLVTQMGNDKSIKCEQNLGHDTMYWYKQDSKKFLKIMFSYNNKELIINETVPNRFSPKSPDKAHLNLHINSLELGDSAVYFCASSQVQGYNSPLHFGNGTRLTVT.

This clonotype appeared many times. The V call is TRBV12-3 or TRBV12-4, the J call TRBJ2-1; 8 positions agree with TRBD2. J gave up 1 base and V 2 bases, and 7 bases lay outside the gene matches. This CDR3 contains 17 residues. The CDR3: CASSLSLAGLSYNEQFF. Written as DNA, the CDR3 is TGTGCCAGCAGTTTAAGTCTAGCGGGTTTATCCTACAATGAGCAGTTCTTC.

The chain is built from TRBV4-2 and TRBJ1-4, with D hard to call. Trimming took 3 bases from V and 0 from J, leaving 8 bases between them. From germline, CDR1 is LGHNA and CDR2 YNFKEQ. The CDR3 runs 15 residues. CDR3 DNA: TGTGCCAGCAGCCAGGAAAAGGCAACTAATGAAAAACTGTTTTTT. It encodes CASSQEKATNEKLFF.

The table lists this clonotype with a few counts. CDR3 region: CASSIVWAQTDTQYF. In DNA, the CDR3 is TGTGCCAGTAGTATAGTCTGGGCCCAAACAGATACGCAGTATTTT. The chain has TRBV19 and TRBJ2-3; D gene ambiguous. Germline-derived CDR1 and CDR2 are LNHDA and SQIVND (reference sequence). Trimming shortened V by 1 base and J by 3 bases, and 11 bases separated the two germline ends. The CDR3 runs 15 residues.

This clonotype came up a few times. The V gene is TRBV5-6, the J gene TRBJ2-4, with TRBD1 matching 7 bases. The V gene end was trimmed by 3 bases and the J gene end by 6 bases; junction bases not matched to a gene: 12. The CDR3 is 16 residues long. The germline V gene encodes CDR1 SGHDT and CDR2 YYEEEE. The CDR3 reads CASSSVLRDSLNIQYF. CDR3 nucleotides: TGTGCCAGCAGCTCGGTGCTGAGGGACAGCTTAAACATTCAGTACTTC.

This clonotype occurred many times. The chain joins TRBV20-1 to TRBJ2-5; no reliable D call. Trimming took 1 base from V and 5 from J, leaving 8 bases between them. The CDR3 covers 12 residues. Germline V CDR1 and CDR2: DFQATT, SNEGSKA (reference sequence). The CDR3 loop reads CSARVLGETQYF. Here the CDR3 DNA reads TGCAGTGCTAGAGTCCTGGGGGAGACCCAGTACTTC.

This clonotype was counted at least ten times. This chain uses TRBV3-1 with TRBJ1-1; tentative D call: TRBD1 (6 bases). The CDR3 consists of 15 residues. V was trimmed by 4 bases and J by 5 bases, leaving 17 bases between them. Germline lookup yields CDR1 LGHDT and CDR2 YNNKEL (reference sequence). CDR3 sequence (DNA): TGTGCCAGCAGCCCCGAACAGGGATGGCTTACTGAAGCTTTCTTT. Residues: CASSPEQGWLTEAFF.

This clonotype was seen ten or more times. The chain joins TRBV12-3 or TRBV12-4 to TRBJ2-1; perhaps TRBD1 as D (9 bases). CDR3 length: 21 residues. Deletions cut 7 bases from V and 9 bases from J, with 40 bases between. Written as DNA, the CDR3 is TGTGCCAGCACCGGGGGTGGACAGGGGATCTTAGCGGGAAGGCCTGATCGTGAGCAGTTCTTC. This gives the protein CASTGGGQGILAGRPDREQFF.

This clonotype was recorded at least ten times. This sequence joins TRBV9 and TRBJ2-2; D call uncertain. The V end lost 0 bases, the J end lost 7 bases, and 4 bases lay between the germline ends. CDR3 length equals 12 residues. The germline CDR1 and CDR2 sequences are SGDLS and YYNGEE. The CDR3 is CASSVEGGELFF. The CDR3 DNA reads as TGTGCCAGCAGCGTAGAGGGCGGGGAGCTGTTTTTT.

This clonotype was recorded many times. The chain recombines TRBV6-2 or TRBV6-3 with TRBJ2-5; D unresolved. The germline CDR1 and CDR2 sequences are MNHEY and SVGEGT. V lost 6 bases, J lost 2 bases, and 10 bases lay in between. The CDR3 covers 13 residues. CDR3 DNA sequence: TGTGCCAGCAGCCTATGGCGTCAAGAGACCCAGTACTTC. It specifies CASSLWRQETQYF.

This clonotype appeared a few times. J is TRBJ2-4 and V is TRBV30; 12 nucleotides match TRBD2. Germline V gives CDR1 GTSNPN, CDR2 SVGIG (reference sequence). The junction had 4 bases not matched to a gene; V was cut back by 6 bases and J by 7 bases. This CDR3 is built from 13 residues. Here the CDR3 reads CACTLAGGNIQYF. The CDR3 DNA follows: TGTGCCTGCACGCTAGCGGGAGGGAACATTCAGTACTTC.

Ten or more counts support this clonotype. The CDR3 DNA reads as TGCAGTGCTACAGGACTAGCGGGAGCCGAGCAGTACTTC. Translation gives CSATGLAGAEQYF. The chain joins TRBV20-1 to TRBJ2-7; 13 bases match TRBD2. From germline, CDR1 is DFQATT and CDR2 SNEGSKA (reference sequence). This CDR3 contains 13 residues. Unmatched junction bases numbered 3, after V lost 4 bases and J lost 6 bases.

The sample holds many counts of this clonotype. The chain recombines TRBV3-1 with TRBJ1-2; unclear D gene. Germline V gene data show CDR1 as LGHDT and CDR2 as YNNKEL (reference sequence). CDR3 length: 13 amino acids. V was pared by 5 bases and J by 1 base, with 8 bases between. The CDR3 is CASSADVNYGYTF. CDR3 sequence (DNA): TGTGCCAGCAGCGCCGACGTTAACTATGGCTACACCTTC.

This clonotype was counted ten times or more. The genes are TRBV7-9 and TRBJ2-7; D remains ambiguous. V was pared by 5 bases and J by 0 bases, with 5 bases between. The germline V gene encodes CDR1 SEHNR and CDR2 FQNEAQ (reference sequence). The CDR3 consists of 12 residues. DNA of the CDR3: TGTGCCAGCAGCCTAGGCTCCTACGAGCAGTACTTC. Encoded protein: CASSLGSYEQYF.

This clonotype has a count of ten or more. The CDR3 spells CASSSPGPWSKLFF. CDR3 in DNA: TGTGCCAGCAGTTCCCCGGGACCCTGGTCAAAACTGTTTTTT. This sequence joins TRBV28 and TRBJ1-4; D perhaps matches TRBD1 (5 bases). V was shortened by 4 bases and J by 10 bases, with 16 bases between the two germline ends. There are 14 residues in the CDR3. Germline-derived CDR1 and CDR2 are MDHEN and SYDVKM.

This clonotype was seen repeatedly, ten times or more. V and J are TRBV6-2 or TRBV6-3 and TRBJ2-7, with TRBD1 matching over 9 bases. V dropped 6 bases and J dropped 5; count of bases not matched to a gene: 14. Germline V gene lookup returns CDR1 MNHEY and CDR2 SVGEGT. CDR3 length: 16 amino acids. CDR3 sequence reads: CASSNSGTGYDDEQYF. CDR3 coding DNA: TGTGCCAGCAGCAATTCGGGGACAGGGTATGACGACGAGCAGTACTTC.